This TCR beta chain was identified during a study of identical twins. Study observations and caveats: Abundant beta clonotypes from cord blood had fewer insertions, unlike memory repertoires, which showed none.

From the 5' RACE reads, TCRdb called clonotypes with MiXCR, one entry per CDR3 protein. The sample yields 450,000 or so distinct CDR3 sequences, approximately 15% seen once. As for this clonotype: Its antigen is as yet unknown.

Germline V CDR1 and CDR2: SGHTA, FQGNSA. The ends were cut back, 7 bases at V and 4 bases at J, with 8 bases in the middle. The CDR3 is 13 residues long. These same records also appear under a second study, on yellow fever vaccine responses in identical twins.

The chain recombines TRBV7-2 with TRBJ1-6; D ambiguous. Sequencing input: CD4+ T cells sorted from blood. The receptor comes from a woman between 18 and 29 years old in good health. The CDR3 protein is CASTFSYNSPLHF. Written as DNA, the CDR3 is TGTGCCAGCACCTTCTCGTATAATTCACCCCTCCACTTT.